This T cell receptor beta chain derives from a study of metastatic and nonmetastatic thyroid tumors. The study's findings and limits: Relative to benign nodules, malignant thyroid tumors were reportedly characterized by significantly elevated TCR beta diversity in blood and tumor.

The V gene's germline CDR1 is SGDLS and CDR2 YYNGEE. J gave up 7 bases and V 6 bases, and 13 bases lay outside the gene matches. The CDR3 contains 16 residues. Until they underwent thyroid surgery, no patient had received any treatment. This clone was counted only a few times. What it binds is unknown. In the authors' methods: For papillary thyroid cancer, a distant-metastasis classifier was constructed from CDR3 differences observed across clinicopathological groups. TCRdb re-processed the PCR reads through MiXCR. Clone size and V and J calls follow TCRdb, not the original study. This table has about 14,000 clones, roughly 3.5% appearing once.

Sample: tumor tissue. V and J are TRBV9 and TRBJ1-6; 7 bases are shared with TRBD1. The TCR sequence derives from a female donor with papillary thyroid cancer or a benign thyroid nodule (not recorded which). Some clones in this sample may be carry-over from other donors' samples. Written as DNA, the CDR3 is TGTGCCAGCAACAATTGGGGGGACAGTCGAAATTCACCCCTCCACTTT. Amino acid sequence: CASNNWGDSRNSPLHF.